The 21 T cell receptor beta chains in this list originate from one sample, sequenced in a study of cytomegalovirus exposure and HLA in healthy donors. The PCR made use of 60 Vbeta and 13 Jbeta primers. Only in-frame clones appear in the TCRdb table, and some are missing; sequencing was by immunoSEQ multiplex PCR. The table lists about 190,000 clones, 81% of them singletons. Sequencing was performed on PBMCs. These receptors were taken from a middle-aged man in good health and CMV-seropositive.

V gene TRBV30 combines with J gene TRBJ2-2, with D possibly TRBD2 on 7 matching bases. Germline CDR1 GTSNPN, CDR2 SVGIG (reference sequence). This CDR3 contains 15 residues. Between the trimmed V and J ends, which lost 3 bases and 7 bases, there was a span of 18 bases. The CDR3 DNA reads TGTGCCTGGAGGTTGGGGGGGCTAACGATCGGGGAGCTGTTTTTT. As protein: CAWRLGGLTIGELFF.

This rearrangement joins TRBV7-9 to TRBJ2-2; 9 bases map to TRBD2. J gave up 3 bases and V 1 base, and 6 bases lay outside the gene matches. Germline V gene lookup returns CDR1 SEHNR and CDR2 FQNEAQ (reference sequence). The CDR3 has 17 residues. CDR3 bases: TGTGCCAGCAGCTTAGGGGTCACTAGCGGGCACACCGGGGAGCTGTTTTTT. Protein product: CASSLGVTSGHTGELFF.

This clone was counted a single time. The chain joins TRBV6-4 to TRBJ1-2; 8 bases are a match to TRBD1. V trimming: 4 bases; J trimming: 4 bases; junction bases outside the gene matches: 5. Per germline, CDR1 MRHNA and CDR2 SNTAGT. The CDR3 contains 14 residues. DNA for the CDR3: TGTGCCAGCAGTGCCTCAGGGGGCAGCTATGGCTACACCTTC. It yields the protein CASSASGGSYGYTF.

The V call is TRBV11-3, the J call TRBJ2-7; maybe TRBD1 (6 bases). Germline V lookup: CDR1 SGHNT, CDR2 YENEEA. This CDR3 region has 15 residues. V was trimmed by 1 base and J by 0 bases, leaving 10 bases between them. The CDR3 region is CASSLGTAISYEQYF. The DNA for the CDR3 is TGTGCCAGCAGCTTAGGGACAGCAATCTCCTACGAGCAGTACTTC.

The CDR3 loop reads CASSLQGRNEQFF. CDR3 DNA: TGTGCCAGCTCCTTACAGGGCCGGAATGAGCAGTTCTTC. The rearrangement uses TRBV18 and TRBJ2-1, with D perhaps matching TRBD1 (6 bases). Trimming cost V 6 bases and J 7 bases, with 13 bases left between them. Germline V gene lookup returns CDR1 KGHSH and CDR2 LQKENI. CDR3 length: 13 amino acids.

This rearrangement joins TRBV6-1 to TRBJ2-1, with D possibly TRBD2 on 6 matching bases. Germline values: CDR1 MNHNS, CDR2 SASEGT. This CDR3 contains 12 residues. V gave up 5 bases and J gave up 8 bases, with 10 bases separating them. CDR3 loop: CASSREWYEQFF. In DNA form, the CDR3 reads TGTGCCAGCAGTCGGGAGTGGTATGAGCAGTTCTTC.

The chain employs TRBV6-1 and TRBJ1-4; TRBD1 is a possible D gene (5 bases). CDR1 MNHNS and CDR2 SASEGT come from the germline V gene. Trimming left V 6 bases short and J 0 bases short, with 11 bases between. This CDR3 is built from 15 residues. CDR3 residues: CASRAGTATNEKLFF. The CDR3 DNA sequence: TGTGCCAGCAGGGCAGGGACTGCAACTAATGAAAAACTGTTTTTT.

The chain couples TRBV6-5 to TRBJ2-3; 12 positions agree with TRBD2. This CDR3 has 15 amino acids. Germline V CDR1 and CDR2: MNHEY, SVGAGI. With V trimmed by 6 bases and J by 5 bases, 6 bases remained unmatched. The CDR3 is CASRTRLAGVDTQYF. The CDR3 DNA follows: TGTGCCAGCAGGACACGACTAGCGGGAGTAGATACGCAGTATTTT.

V usage is TRBV6-1 and J usage is TRBJ2-5, with TRBD1 matching over 7 bases. Germline V CDR1 and CDR2: MNHNS, SASEGT. V lost 6 bases, J lost 4 bases, and 11 bases stayed unmatched. The CDR3 runs 15 residues. CDR3 residues: CASRDTGESGETQYF. The CDR3 DNA sequence: TGTGCCAGCAGAGACACAGGGGAGTCGGGAGAGACCCAGTACTTC.

The chain uses TRBV19 and TRBJ2-1, with a possible D match to TRBD1 (7 bases). This CDR3 has 15 residues. The V gene's germline CDR1 is LNHDA and CDR2 SQIVND (reference sequence). The V and J ends lost 3 bases and 4 bases respectively, with 13 bases between them. The CDR3 sequence is CASSMEGAYYNEQFF. DNA of the CDR3: TGTGCCAGTAGTATGGAGGGGGCCTATTACAATGAGCAGTTCTTC.

Of note for this clone: One end of the junction fails to match germline, which may point to a read error. Other DNA sequences in this sample translate to the same CDR3. The chain carries TRBV5-1 and TRBJ2-2; TRBD2 aligns across 8 bases. CDR3 size: 15 residues. Per the germline V gene, CDR1 is SGHRS and CDR2 is YFSETQ. The CDR3 protein is CASSLLAANTVELFF. CDR3 nucleotides: TGCGCCAGCAGCTTACTAGCGGCGAACACCGTGGAGCTGTTTTTT.

This chain uses TRBV18 with TRBJ2-7; D remains ambiguous. The V gene lost 6 bases and the J gene lost 6 bases, with 12 bases spanning the gap. The germline V gene encodes CDR1 KGHSH and CDR2 LQKENI. This CDR3 region has 12 residues. CDR3 nucleotide sequence: TGTGCCAGCTCGAAAGGAGTCCGCGAGCAGTACTTC. Translated, it gives CASSKGVREQYF.

This clone was seen once. The rearrangement joins TRBV28 to TRBJ2-7; 8 bases agree with TRBD1. CDR1 is MDHEN and CDR2 is SYDVKM in the germline V gene. V was clipped by 5 bases and J by 6 bases; unmatched bases: 3. This CDR3 contains 12 residues. CDR3 nucleotides: TGTGCCAGCAGTACAGGGGGGTTCGAGCAGTACTTC. It is translated as CASSTGGFEQYF.

In the case of this clone: Since the CDR3 does not end with the conserved phenylalanine or tryptophan, this likely comes from a read error. Because the CDR3's place on the DNA is in doubt, the DNA is left out and the CDR3 is given as listed by TCRdb. CDR3 in amino acids: CASSDTTSPL. The chain links TRBV25-1 to TRBJ1-5; the table's D gene call, TRBD1, was not cross checked with the DNA. From its first to its last residue, the CDR3 has 10 amino acids. Germline V gene data show CDR1 as MGHDK and CDR2 as SYGVNS.

CDR3 sequence reads: CASSFGTGTFEQYF. The CDR3, as DNA: TGTGCCAGTAGTTTTGGGACAGGGACATTTGAGCAGTACTTC. V gene TRBV19 combines with J gene TRBJ2-7; TRBD1 matches at 9 bases. The germline CDR1 and CDR2 sequences are LNHDA and SQIVND (reference sequence). CDR3 size: 14 residues. The V and J ends lost 5 bases and 7 bases, in that order; junction bases with no gene match: 9. Using reference TRBV19 and TRBJ2-7 for the parts outside the CDR3, the full variable domain is DGGITQSPKYLFRKEGQNVTLSCEQNLNHDAMYWYRQDPGQGLRLIYYSQIVNDFQKGDIAEGYSVSREKKESFPLTVTSAQKNPTAFYLCASSFGTGTFEQYFGPGTRLTVT.

The gene calls are TRBV5-6 and TRBJ1-5; D possibly corresponds to TRBD1 (5 bases). This CDR3 is built from 14 residues. Germline CDR1 is SGHDT and CDR2 is YYEEEE. V was shortened by 3 bases and J by 4 bases, with 11 bases between the two germline ends. This CDR3 is CASSSLGGNQPQHF. The CDR3, as DNA: TGTGCCAGCAGCTCTCTGGGGGGGAATCAGCCCCAGCATTTT.

V usage is TRBV29-1 and J usage is TRBJ2-7; D unresolved. Deletions cut 3 bases from V and 2 bases from J, with 14 bases between. Per the germline V gene, CDR1 is SQVTM and CDR2 is ANQGSEA. The CDR3 covers 14 residues. CDR3 sequence: CSVDRVTGTYEQYF. DNA of the CDR3: TGCAGCGTTGACCGGGTCACGGGTACCTACGAGCAGTACTTC.

The chain links TRBV12-5 to TRBJ1-1; D is unclear. The CDR3 contains 15 residues. V was clipped by 6 bases and J by 6 bases, with 20 bases between them. Germline CDR1 reads LGHNT; CDR2 reads FRNRAP. CDR3 loop: CASGGIAPERAEAFF. CDR3 sequence (DNA): TGTGCTAGTGGGGGTATTGCTCCGGAGAGGGCTGAAGCTTTCTTT.

The CDR3 loop reads CASSLARSSGNTIYF. CDR3 nucleotide sequence: TGTGCCAGCAGCTTGGCTAGGAGCTCTGGAAACACCATATATTTT. This rearrangement joins TRBV5-8 to TRBJ1-3; no clear D gene. V lost 0 bases and J 0 bases, leaving 7 bases between the germline ends. Germline CDR1 and CDR2: SGHTS and YDEGEE. The CDR3 covers 15 residues.

The chain combines TRBV7-3 with TRBJ1-3; no reliable D call. Germline CDR1 is SGHTA and CDR2 is FQGTGA. The CDR3 totals 17 residues. V was cut by 5 bases and J by 0 bases, with 17 bases left in between. CDR3 in amino acids: CASSVVIEVRSGNTIYF. The DNA for the CDR3 is TGTGCCAGCAGCGTCGTGATTGAGGTTCGCTCTGGAAACACCATATATTTT.

The chain is built from TRBV6-1 and TRBJ2-3; D not resolved. The CDR3 runs 18 residues. Germline CDR1 reads MNHNS; CDR2 reads SASEGT. Trimming stripped 0 bases from V and 3 bases from J, with 19 bases between. CDR3 nucleotide sequence: TGTGCCAGCAGTGAAGCCCCGGGTCCCCGAGCTGGAACAGATACGCAGTATTTT. Its protein is CASSEAPGPRAGTDTQYF.